This entry concerns a single T cell receptor beta chain. What it binds is not known. The time point is: recipient sample about 28 days before transplant, after cytoreduction. The sample is drawn from a study of T cell clonotyping in hematopoietic cell transplantation. Turning to the study itself: Recipients' pretransplant samples followed cytoreduction. Study-wide results and caveats: Graft donor and pretransplant recipient Inverse Simpson Index values predicted broader posttransplant TCR diversity. Cells were unsorted, so CD4 and CD8 contributions were not separated.

The CDR3 extends over 15 amino acids. Germline CDR1 MNHEY, CDR2 SVGAGI. V lost 6 bases to trimming and J lost 2 bases; unmatched junction nucleotides: 7. The data were produced by immunoSEQ multiplex PCR, yet TCRdb's version contains in-frame clones alone and is incomplete. The table lists around 37,000 clones, 85% of them singletons. Sequencing used peripheral blood mononuclear cells, obtained before stem cell transplant. This chain links TRBV6-5 with TRBJ1-5, with 7 bases lining up with TRBD1. This clonotype was sampled from a man aged 55 to 70 with acute myeloid leukemia. Some clones in this sample may be carry-over from other donors' samples. CDR3 DNA: TGTGCCAGCAGCACAGGGGAAGGAGGCAATCAGCCCCAGCATTTT. Translating it yields CASSTGEGGNQPQHF.